This is a list of T cell receptor beta chains from one sample in a study of cytomegalovirus exposure and HLA in healthy donors. Clones were sequenced by immunoSEQ multiplex PCR, and TCRdb holds only the in-frame ones, with some missing. The data show roughly 52,000 clones, with about 88% seen just once and roughly 6.7% held by the top ten. Material for sequencing was PBMCs. Receptors were obtained from a woman younger than 45 in good health and CMV-seronegative. Each CDR3 is given with its conserved first and last residue.

>TRBJ2-3|TRBV25-1
CASSTGISTDTQYF
>TRBJ2-1|TRBV7-6
CASSSTSGRSYNEQFF
>TRBJ1-2|TRBV7-2
CASSYDPGGDSYGYTF
>TRBJ2-3|TRBV27
CASSPTTSGRNTDTQYF
>TRBJ2-2|TRBV30
CAWTRQGTYTGELFF
>TRBJ2-7|TRBV4-3
CASSQEVDWSYEQYF
>TRBJ2-1|TRBV15
CATSRGQRGSTNNEQFF
>TRBJ2-2|TRBV15
CATSRGAGELFF
>TRBJ1-2|TRBV4-1
CASSSWGGPYGYTF
>TRBJ2-1|TRBV10-1
CASSDWGEGRGYEQFF
>TRBJ2-1|TRBV11-3
CASSLGEGGGDVQDEQFF
>TRBJ2-7|TRBV11-2
CASSLVILAGGSYEQYF
>TRBJ1-3|TRBV6-5
CASRTVSGNTIYF
>TRBJ1-2|TRBV19
CASGGQNYGYTF
>TRBJ2-7|TRBV5-3
CARSGNRGDSYEQYF
>TRBJ1-4|TRBV6-6
CASSIRDSNEKLFF
>TRBJ1-1|TRBV27
CASSRGGNTEAFF
>TRBJ1-5|TRBV15
CATSPGQSNQPQHF
>TRBJ2-1|TRBV6-5
CASSYGGGTYNEQFF
>TRBJ2-7|TRBV4-1
CASTFGPGQGFYEQYF
>TRBJ1-2|TRBV9
CASSGSDRGVTF
>TRBJ1-2|TRBV9
CASSVGGGSGGYTF
>TRBJ2-2|TRBV2
CASSEGGRGDTGELFF
>TRBJ1-2|TRBV6-1
CASIIQGINYGYTF
>TRBJ2-3|TRBV10-3
CAISEQRDTDTQYF
>TRBJ2-6|TRBV14
CASSPRGGRGETGANVLTF
>TRBJ2-1|TRBV5-6
CASSEAGGPGEQFF
>TRBJ2-3|TRBV28
CASSLVGLKADTQYF
>TRBJ2-1|TRBV7-3
CASSWTSGSGNEQFF